The 27 T cell receptor beta chains in this list originate from one sample, sequenced in a study of T cells expressing NK-cell markers. TCRdb reprocessed the 5' RACE reads, keeping one entry per CDR3 protein, no DNA. The sample data list 500,000 to 700,000 distinct CDR3 sequences. Sequenced input: blood T cells: a sorted CD56 or NKG2C T cell subset, CD4+ or CD8+ T cells, or bulk PBMC T cells (not recorded which). The source of these receptors is a man between 18 and 35 years old in good health.

The chain links TRBV3-1 to TRBJ2-7; the D call from TCRdb, TRBD1, cannot be confirmed without DNA. CDR1 and CDR2 (germline): LGHDT, YNNKEL (reference sequence). The CDR3 runs 14 residues. Here the CDR3 reads CASSNPGQGDEQYF.

The V call is TRBV25-1, the J call TRBJ2-7; TCRdb calls TRBD2, which cannot be checked without DNA. The CDR3 is 13 amino acids. CDR1 is MGHDK and CDR2 is SYGVNS in the germline V gene. The CDR3 region is CASTSDAAIEQYF.

This chain joins TRBV7-9 and TRBJ2-2; TCRdb picks TRBD1, but there is no DNA to check that call. Germline V lookup: CDR1 SEHNR, CDR2 FQNEAQ (reference sequence). The CDR3 loop spans 14 amino acids. CDR3 sequence: CASRGGQGPGELFF.

V is TRBV6-2 or TRBV6-3 and J is TRBJ2-5; the TRBD2 assignment by TCRdb is unverifiable without DNA. CDR1 is MNHEY, CDR2 SVGEGT, per germline. There are 15 residues in the CDR3. CDR3 loop: CASSPGLAVGKTQYF.

This chain connects TRBV3-1 to TRBJ2-1; TCRdb designates TRBD2, a call that cannot be tested without DNA. Germline-derived CDR1 and CDR2 are LGHDT and YNNKEL (reference sequence). This CDR3 contains 18 residues. The CDR3 here is CASSTTPGLTRSYNEQFF.

V is TRBV5-1 and J is TRBJ2-1; TCRdb reports TRBD2, a call that lacks DNA to check it against. From germline, CDR1 is SGHRS and CDR2 YFSETQ. The CDR3 runs to 15 residues. The CDR3 sequence: CASSLEVGVANEQFF. Based on the CDR3 plus reference TRBV5-1 and TRBJ2-1, the full variable domain is KAGVTQTPRYLIKTRGQQVTLSCSPISGHRSVSWYQQTPGQGLQFLFEYFSETQRNKGNFPGRFSGRQFSNSRSEMNVSTLELGDSALYLCASSLEVGVANEQFFGPGTRLTVL.

J is TRBJ2-1 and V is TRBV2; without DNA, the TCRdb call of TRBD1 cannot be checked. The length of the CDR3 is 15 residues. Germline-derived CDR1 and CDR2 are SNHLY and FYNNEI. This chain's CDR3 is CASSPAISSYNEQFF.

The chain joins TRBV5-1 to TRBJ1-1; TCRdb designates TRBD1, a call that cannot be tested without DNA. Germline CDR1 and CDR2: SGHRS and YFSETQ. CDR3 length: 14 amino acids. The CDR3 here is CASTGDTRNTEAFF.

This chain links TRBV29-1 with TRBJ2-3. Looked up from germline, CDR1 is SQVTM and CDR2 is ANQGSEA. The CDR3 has 14 amino acids. CDR3 in amino acids: CSVGGSSEADTQYF.

The V call is TRBV6-5, the J call TRBJ2-5; TCRdb's D call of TRBD1 is untestable without DNA. Germline CDR1 is MNHEY and CDR2 is SVGAGI. The length of the CDR3 is 14 residues. This CDR3 is CASSYPTGEETQYF.

The chain employs TRBV20-1 and TRBJ2-1; TCRdb lists TRBD2, though no DNA is available to test this call. The CDR3 sequence is 17 residues long. The germline gives CDR1 DFQATT, CDR2 SNEGSKA (reference sequence). CDR3 sequence reads: CSCVTSESLLSYNEQFF.

The CDR3 protein is CASRIRGKDTQYF. The V gene is TRBV28, the J gene TRBJ2-3; TCRdb gives TRBD1 as the D gene, but with no DNA this cannot be confirmed. Per germline, CDR1 MDHEN and CDR2 SYDVKM. This CDR3 has 13 residues.

CDR3 sequence reads: CASSARLAGGGDTQYF. The chain recombines TRBV9 with TRBJ2-3; TCRdb selects TRBD2, and the lack of DNA leaves this call unchecked. CDR1 SGDLS and CDR2 YYNGEE come from the germline V gene. There are 16 residues in the CDR3.

This chain joins TRBV5-6 and TRBJ1-2; TCRdb designates TRBD1, a call that cannot be tested without DNA. Germline values: CDR1 SGHDT, CDR2 YYEEEE. This CDR3 spans 13 amino acids. The CDR3 loop is CASSLPGGYGYTF.

This rearrangement joins TRBV15 to TRBJ2-2; TCRdb returns TRBD2, unconfirmable since there is no DNA. The germline V gene has CDR1 LNHNV and CDR2 YYDKDF (reference sequence). There are 17 residues in the CDR3. The CDR3: CATSRDGRLAGVGELFF.

The V call is TRBV5-1, the J call TRBJ2-5; the D call from TCRdb, TRBD2, cannot be confirmed without DNA. Per the germline V gene, CDR1 is SGHRS and CDR2 is YFSETQ. CDR3 length: 15 amino acids. This chain's CDR3 is CASSFFGRAEETQYF.

The chain couples TRBV13 to TRBJ2-5; TCRdb gives TRBD2 as the D gene, but with no DNA this cannot be confirmed. Per germline, CDR1 PRHDT and CDR2 FYEKMQ (reference sequence). The CDR3 runs 15 residues. CDR3 sequence reads: CASSLQGLYQETQYF.

This sequence joins TRBV11-3 and TRBJ1-2; the TCRdb D gene call, TRBD1, has no DNA to confirm it. This CDR3 region has 18 residues. Per the germline V gene, CDR1 is SGHNT and CDR2 is YENEEA. The CDR3 spells CASSLGSWGQGPDYGYTF.

V gene TRBV28 combines with J gene TRBJ2-5; the D gene TCRdb calls, TRBD2, cannot be checked with no DNA. There are 14 residues in the CDR3. The germline V gene has CDR1 MDHEN and CDR2 SYDVKM. The chain's CDR3 is CASSLAGRKETQYF.

The chain has TRBV9 and TRBJ1-1; TCRdb calls TRBD1, which cannot be checked without DNA. The CDR3 extends over 11 amino acids. Germline V CDR1 and CDR2: SGDLS, YYNGEE. This CDR3 is CASSPDRLAFF.

This sequence joins TRBV21-1 and TRBJ1-5; TCRdb's assignment of TRBD1 cannot be checked, as there is no DNA. TRBV21-1 has pseudogene status. CDR3 length equals 19 residues. This chain's CDR3 is CASSTRGTGEDLGNQPQHF.

This sequence joins TRBV29-1 and TRBJ1-1. The CDR3 runs 13 residues. Germline loops: CDR1 SQVTM, CDR2 ANQGSEA. CDR3 residues: CSVEWGGRTEAFF.

J is TRBJ1-2 and V is TRBV19. Germline CDR1 is LNHDA and CDR2 is SQIVND (reference sequence). The CDR3 is 16 residues long. CDR3 loop: CASSIDNGRINYGYTF.

The CDR3 protein is CASSVEGSHADTQYF. The V gene is TRBV9, the J gene TRBJ2-3; TCRdb indicates TRBD1, and absent DNA this call remains unverified. In germline, CDR1 is SGDLS, CDR2 YYNGEE. The CDR3 contains 15 residues.

This sequence joins TRBV5-4 and TRBJ2-7; TCRdb indicates TRBD1, and absent DNA this call remains unverified. The length of the CDR3 is 15 residues. The germline V gene has CDR1 SGHNT and CDR2 YYREEE (reference sequence). This CDR3 is CASSLSGQVTYEQYF.

The V and J genes are TRBV2 and TRBJ2-3; TCRdb's D call, TRBD1, is unchecked because there is no DNA. Germline V CDR1 and CDR2: SNHLY, FYNNEI. The CDR3 covers 12 residues. The CDR3 loop reads CASRRAAPAQYF.

The V gene is TRBV10-3, the J gene TRBJ1-5; TCRdb proposes TRBD1, but this gene call is untestable without DNA. The CDR3 runs to 16 residues. Germline CDR1 reads ENHRY; CDR2 reads SYGVKD. The CDR3 loop is CAISDPGGSRNQPQHF.